This passage covers 31 T cell receptor beta chains from one sample sequenced in a study of cytomegalovirus exposure and HLA in healthy donors. The PCR had 60 Vbeta and 13 Jbeta primers. Profiling relied on immunoSEQ multiplex PCR, and the TCRdb table lists in-frame clones only, not all of them. Of roughly 150,000 clones listed, 75% to 90% are singletons. The sequenced sample was PBMCs. These receptors all come from a male donor in good health and CMV-seronegative.

This chain connects TRBV4-2 to TRBJ2-6, with D maybe TRBD1 (5 bases). This CDR3 comprises 15 residues. The V gene lost 2 bases and the J gene lost 0 bases, with 5 bases spanning the gap. In germline, CDR1 is LGHNA, CDR2 YNFKEQ. The CDR3 here is CASSQQGSGANVLTF. In DNA form, the CDR3 reads TGTGCCAGCAGCCAACAGGGCTCTGGGGCCAACGTCCTGACTTTC.

V is TRBV19 and J is TRBJ2-3; 9 bases agree with TRBD1. CDR1 LNHDA and CDR2 SQIVND come from the germline V gene (reference sequence). This CDR3 spans 13 amino acids. V was pared by 4 bases and J by 10 bases, with 6 bases of the junction left unmatched. Here the CDR3 DNA reads TGTGCCAGTAGTAGGGACAGGGAGGGGTCGCAGTATTTT. Protein product: CASSRDREGSQYF.

The chain has TRBV9 and TRBJ2-1; 11 bases agree with TRBD2. The CDR3 is 18 amino acids. Germline CDR1 is SGDLS and CDR2 is YYNGEE. V trimming: 2 bases; J trimming: 8 bases; junction bases outside the gene matches: 15. The CDR3 region is CASSVENTLAGGDYEQFF. The CDR3 bases are TGTGCCAGCAGCGTTGAAAATACCCTAGCGGGGGGTGACTATGAGCAGTTCTTC.

Turning to this clone: At one of its ends the junction is not consistent with the germline gene, which may arise from a read error. The gene calls are TRBV7-7 and TRBJ2-1; 8 nucleotides align to TRBD2. The CDR3 has 15 residues. Germline V CDR1 and CDR2: SSHAT, FNYEAQ (reference sequence). In nucleotides, the CDR3 is TGTGCTAGCAGCTTAGTAGCGGGGTCTGGGAATGAGCAGTTCTTC. It is translated as CASSLVAGSGNEQFF.

CDR3 region: CASSPPGLAGGTQRETQYF. The CDR3 DNA follows: TGTGCCAGCTCACCACCGGGACTAGCGGGGGGTACGCAACGTGAGACCCAGTACTTC. The chain couples TRBV18 to TRBJ2-5; 15 nucleotides align to TRBD2. Germline CDR1 KGHSH, CDR2 LQKENI. The CDR3 is made up of 19 amino acids. With 0 bases clipped from V and 5 bases from J, the junction kept 10 bases outside the gene matches. The whole variable domain, filled in from reference TRBV18 and TRBJ2-5, reads NAGVMQNPRHLVRRRGQEARLRCSPMKGHSHVYWYRQLPEEGLKFMVYLQKENIIDESGMPKERFSAEFPKEGPSILRIQQVVRGDSAAYFCASSPPGLAGGTQRETQYFGPGTRLLVL.

The chain uses TRBV2 and TRBJ2-1; the match to TRBD2 covers 9 bases. This CDR3 region has 13 residues. Germline V CDR1 and CDR2: SNHLY, FYNNEI. With 5 bases clipped from V and 4 bases from J, the junction kept 0 bases outside the gene matches. The CDR3 spells CASSLAGYNEQFF. Written as DNA, the CDR3 is TGTGCCAGCAGTCTAGCGGGGTACAATGAGCAGTTCTTC.

The gene calls are TRBV4-1 and TRBJ1-5, with 11 bases identical to TRBD1. The junction had 6 bases not matched to a gene; V was cut back by 1 base and J by 7 bases. The CDR3 is 16 amino acids. Germline assignment: CDR1 MGHRA and CDR2 YSYEKL. The DNA for the CDR3 is TGCGCCAGCAGCCAAGTGGGGACAGGGGGGGGGCAGCCCCAGCATTTT. It yields the protein CASSQVGTGGGQPQHF.

For this clone: Germline is not matched at one junction end, which may reflect a read error. In nucleotides, the CDR3 is TGTGCTAGCAGCTTAGAATCTCACCGAGGGGAGACCCAGTACTTC. This codes for CASSLESHRGETQYF. The V and J genes are TRBV7-7 and TRBJ2-5; a weak D match, TRBD2 (5 bases). Germline CDR1 and CDR2: SSHAT and FNYEAQ (reference sequence). This CDR3 spans 15 amino acids.

Only one count was recorded for this clone. The chain combines TRBV11-2 with TRBJ2-7; 7 bases align to TRBD1. The V gene end was trimmed by 4 bases and the J gene end by 0 bases; junction bases not matched to a gene: 6. Germline CDR1 is SGHAT and CDR2 is FQNNGV. The CDR3 runs 15 residues. The CDR3 DNA sequence: TGTGCCAGCAGCTCGGGACAGATAATCTCCTACGAGCAGTACTTC. It yields the protein CASSSGQIISYEQYF. The whole variable domain, filled in from reference TRBV11-2 and TRBJ2-7, reads EAGVAQSPRYKIIEKRQSVAFWCNPISGHATLYWYQQILGQGPKLLIQFQNNGVVDDSQLPKDRFSAERLKGVDSTLKIQPAKLEDSAVYLCASSSGQIISYEQYFGPGTRLTVT.

This chain uses TRBV5-5 with TRBJ1-4; the D gene is possibly TRBD1 (6 bases). The germline V gene has CDR1 SGHKS and CDR2 YYEKEE (reference sequence). This CDR3 comprises 15 residues. V lost 7 bases to trimming and J lost 8 bases, with 21 bases between them. CDR3 in amino acids: CASLHTGNDREKLFF. CDR3 DNA sequence: TGTGCCAGCCTACACACAGGGAACGATCGGGAAAAACTGTTTTTT.

The count of this clone is one. The chain joins TRBV9 to TRBJ1-1; D not certain. The ends were cut back, 4 bases at V and 0 bases at J, with 10 bases in the middle. Germline V gene sequence: CDR1 SGDLS, CDR2 YYNGEE. The CDR3 is 14 residues long. Here the CDR3 reads CASSPFKMNTEAFF. CDR3 nucleotides: TGTGCCAGCAGCCCTTTTAAAATGAACACTGAAGCTTTCTTT.

Written as DNA, the CDR3 is TGTGCCAGCAGCTTAGGCCACAGGGAGAGCCATGGCTACACCTTC. It yields the protein CASSLGHRESHGYTF. The rearrangement uses TRBV11-2 and TRBJ1-2, with a tentative D call TRBD1 (6 bases). In germline, CDR1 is SGHAT, CDR2 FQNNGV. Deletions cut 1 base from V and 6 bases from J, with 15 bases between. The CDR3 runs to 15 residues.

The chain has TRBV11-2 and TRBJ2-1; TRBD1 agrees at 7 bases. This CDR3 is 12 amino acids long. Germline CDR1 reads SGHAT; CDR2 reads FQNNGV. After removal of 5 bases from V and 7 bases from J, the junction contained 2 bases not matched to a gene. CDR3 coding DNA: TGTGCCAGCAGCATCAGGGGGAATGAGCAGTTCTTC. It yields the protein CASSIRGNEQFF.

This clone was counted once. The chain recombines TRBV2 with TRBJ2-3; the D gene is possibly TRBD2 (7 bases). Trimming removed 4 bases at V and 4 bases at J, with 15 bases between. The V gene's germline CDR1 is SNHLY and CDR2 FYNNEI. The length of the CDR3 is 15 residues. Here the CDR3 DNA reads TGTGCCAGCAGTGGGGGAGGGGGGGCGGCAGATACGCAGTATTTT. It yields the protein CASSGGGGAADTQYF.

This clone showed up just a few times. This chain connects TRBV5-1 to TRBJ1-1; 7 bases are shared with TRBD1. CDR1 SGHRS and CDR2 YFSETQ come from the germline V gene. Trimming removed 0 bases from V and 9 bases from J; junction bases left unmatched: 11. This CDR3 region has 15 residues. The CDR3 reads CASSLGRGQVIQAFF. The CDR3 nucleotides read TGCGCCAGCAGCTTGGGGAGGGGGCAAGTGATTCAAGCTTTCTTT.

V and J are TRBV6-1 and TRBJ1-1, with 9 positions matching TRBD1. Germline V gives CDR1 MNHNS, CDR2 SASEGT. Trimming at V came to 2 bases and at J to 4 bases, leaving 5 bases not matched to a gene. This CDR3 contains 15 residues. CDR3: CASSELTGGLTEAFF. In DNA form, the CDR3 reads TGTGCCAGCAGTGAACTAACAGGGGGCCTCACTGAAGCTTTCTTT.

This clone was recorded only once. Here the CDR3 DNA reads TGTGCCAGCATGGACAGGCACTCTGGAAACACCATATATTTT. Translating gives CASMDRHSGNTIYF. The gene calls are TRBV7-2 and TRBJ1-3; the match to TRBD1 covers 7 bases. This CDR3 has 14 residues. Losses at the gene ends were 7 bases for V and 0 bases for J; bases not matched to a gene: 3. Germline loops: CDR1 SGHTA, CDR2 FQGNSA.

The chain uses TRBV6-4 and TRBJ2-1; 7 positions agree with TRBD2. Germline-derived CDR1 and CDR2 are MRHNA and SNTAGT. The CDR3 extends over 14 amino acids. The CDR3 loop is CAHLGGVDSNEQFF. The CDR3 coding sequence is TGTGCTCACCTTGGGGGGGTAGATTCCAATGAGCAGTTCTTC.

This rearrangement joins TRBV11-3 to TRBJ2-3, with D possibly being TRBD1 (6 bases). Trimming cost V 9 bases and J 0 bases, with 13 bases left between them. Germline values: CDR1 SGHNT, CDR2 YENEEA. The CDR3 covers 14 residues. Here the CDR3 DNA reads TGTGCCAGTGGCCGGGACACTAGCACAGATACGCAGTATTTT. Protein sequence: CASGRDTSTDTQYF. The full variable domain, with the rest looked up from reference TRBV11-3 and TRBJ2-3, is EAGVVQSPRYKIIEKKQPVAFWCNPISGHNTLYWYLQNLGQGPELLIRYENEEAVDDSQLPKDRFSAERLKGVDSTLKIQPAELGDSAVYLCASGRDTSTDTQYFGPGTRLTVL.

This clone was seen more than once but under ten times. The gene calls are TRBV5-4 and TRBJ2-2; tentative D call: TRBD2 (6 bases). The CDR3 covers 12 residues. Germline V gene sequence: CDR1 SGHNT, CDR2 YYREEE (reference sequence). The CDR3 protein is CAWGVNTGELFF. CDR3 nucleotides: TGTGCATGGGGGGTGAACACCGGGGAGCTGTTTTTT.

This clone was counted between two and nine times. The chain links TRBV5-1 to TRBJ1-1, with D possibly matching TRBD1 (5 bases). The V gene lost 5 bases and the J gene lost 5 bases, with 13 bases spanning the gap. CDR1 SGHRS and CDR2 YFSETQ come from the germline V gene. The CDR3 has 13 residues. CDR3 coding DNA: TGCGCCAGCAGTATAACGGGGGTGACTGAAGCTTTCTTT. It yields the protein CASSITGVTEAFF.

The chain has TRBV29-1 and TRBJ2-5; 7 bases are a match to TRBD2. Losses at the gene ends were 4 bases for V and 7 bases for J; bases not matched to a gene: 12. The CDR3 runs to 14 residues. Germline V gene lookup returns CDR1 SQVTM and CDR2 ANQGSEA. As DNA, the CDR3 is TGCAGCGTTGTTAAGGGACTAACGGCGGGGACCCAGTACTTC. Its protein is CSVVKGLTAGTQYF.

The J gene is TRBJ1-1, the V gene TRBV30, with TRBD1 as a possible D gene (5 bases). Germline V gene data show CDR1 as GTSNPN and CDR2 as SVGIG (reference sequence). The CDR3 is 10 amino acids. CDR3 protein: CAGGNTEAFF. DNA of the CDR3: TGTGCGGGGGGGAACACTGAAGCTTTCTTT.

V is TRBV7-8 and J is TRBJ2-1; 8 bases agree with TRBD1. The ends lost 4 bases at V and 4 bases at J; junction bases unmatched: 6. Germline CDR1 and CDR2: SGHVS and FQNEAQ. The length of the CDR3 is 15 residues. CDR3 bases: TGTGCCAGCAGCTCGGGACAGGCCTGGTACAATGAGCAGTTCTTC. Translation gives CASSSGQAWYNEQFF.

The chain has TRBV5-1 and TRBJ2-3; TRBD1 agrees at 10 bases. After removal of 10 bases from V and 3 bases from J, the junction contained 8 bases not matched to a gene. Germline loops: CDR1 SGHRS, CDR2 YFSETQ. The CDR3 spans 14 residues. The DNA of the CDR3 is TGCGCCGGAAGACAGGGGGCGCCGACAGATACGCAGTATTTT. It yields the protein CAGRQGAPTDTQYF.

This sequence joins TRBV2 and TRBJ2-5; 7 bases agree with TRBD1. The CDR3 has 15 residues. Germline CDR1 is SNHLY and CDR2 is FYNNEI. Trimming cost V 1 base and J 2 bases; bases outside gene matches: 4. CDR3 region: CASSEGGTAQETQYF. As DNA, the CDR3 is TGTGCCAGCAGTGAAGGGGGGACAGCTCAAGAGACCCAGTACTTC.

This rearrangement joins TRBV5-4 to TRBJ2-2, with D tentatively TRBD1 (6 bases). Germline CDR1 reads SGHNT; CDR2 reads YYREEE (reference sequence). The ends were cut back, 4 bases at V and 2 bases at J, with 18 bases in the middle. The CDR3 is made up of 17 amino acids. CDR3 loop: CASSIGQRAANTGELFF. Written as DNA, the CDR3 is TGTGCCAGCAGCATAGGACAGAGAGCAGCTAACACCGGGGAGCTGTTTTTT. Variable domain in full (rest from reference TRBV5-4 and TRBJ2-2): ETGVTQSPTHLIKTRGQQVTLRCSSQSGHNTVSWYQQALGQGPQFIFQYYREEENGRGNFPPRFSGLQFPNYSSELNVNALELDDSALYLCASSIGQRAANTGELFFGEGSRLTVL.

The chain couples TRBV6-6 to TRBJ1-6; D unclear. The V end was cut by 4 bases, the J end by 8 bases, with 15 bases between. The germline V gene encodes CDR1 MNHNY and CDR2 SVGAGI (reference sequence). The CDR3 covers 15 residues. The CDR3 here is CASSSTGPRDSPLHF. The CDR3 nucleotides are TGTGCCAGCAGTTCCACTGGCCCCCGGGATTCACCCCTCCACTTT.

The chain recombines TRBV18 with TRBJ1-1; D possibly corresponds to TRBD1 (5 bases). This CDR3 has 17 amino acids. Germline V lookup: CDR1 KGHSH, CDR2 LQKENI. Trimming removed 2 bases at V and 3 bases at J, with 19 bases between. CDR3 in DNA: TGTGCCAGCTCACCAGGCGGGGGGACGCTGGTGTACACTGAAGCTTTCTTT. Protein: CASSPGGGTLVYTEAFF.

The chain is built from TRBV19 and TRBJ1-5; 7 bases are shared with TRBD1. Germline V gives CDR1 LNHDA, CDR2 SQIVND (reference sequence). The CDR3 runs 18 residues. With V trimmed by 7 bases and J by 7 bases, 22 bases remained unmatched. CDR3 sequence (DNA): TGTGCCAGTACTCCTACATCCCGGACAGGCTCCCGCTGGCAGCCCCAGCATTTT. Protein product: CASTPTSRTGSRWQPQHF.

This chain joins TRBV18 and TRBJ1-1; possibly TRBD1 for D (6 bases). Germline CDR1 is KGHSH and CDR2 is LQKENI. The CDR3 is 13 residues long. V shed 3 bases and J shed 6 bases, with 11 bases lying between them. CDR3 protein: CASSPGHISEAFF. The CDR3 bases are TGTGCCAGCTCACCGGGACACATTTCTGAAGCTTTCTTT.